Sequencing of this T cell receptor (beta chain) was carried out in a study of OX40 agonist ivuxolimab in advanced cancers. Background on the study: A mean age of approximately 60 years, range roughly 20 to 80, was recorded, and 70% to 85% were male. Study results and limitations: Relative to CD4+, CD8+ T cells held more expanded clones on average. CD4+ and CD8+ blood T cells expanded clonally by week 6 at 0.1 to 3.0 mg/kg.

Comment on this clone: Its target is unknown.

Here immunoSEQ multiplex PCR was the method, and the copy in TCRdb shows in-frame clones only, minus some. The sample contains about 27,000 clones, 65% to 90% of which appear only once. Germline CDR1 MNHEY, CDR2 SVGAGI. The V and J ends lost 6 bases and 3 bases respectively, with 12 bases between them. CDR3 length equals 13 residues. The rearrangement joins TRBV6-5 to TRBJ2-7, with D perhaps matching TRBD2 (5 bases). The sequence was collected from an adult with an advanced solid tumor such as melanoma, head and neck, liver or kidney cancer. Material: CD4+ or CD8+ T cells sorted from blood, obtained in a trial of the OX40 agonist ivuxolimab. CDR3 sequence reads: CASSLPGNYEQYF. CDR3 DNA sequence: TGTGCCAGCAGCCTCCCGGGGAACTACGAGCAGTACTTC.